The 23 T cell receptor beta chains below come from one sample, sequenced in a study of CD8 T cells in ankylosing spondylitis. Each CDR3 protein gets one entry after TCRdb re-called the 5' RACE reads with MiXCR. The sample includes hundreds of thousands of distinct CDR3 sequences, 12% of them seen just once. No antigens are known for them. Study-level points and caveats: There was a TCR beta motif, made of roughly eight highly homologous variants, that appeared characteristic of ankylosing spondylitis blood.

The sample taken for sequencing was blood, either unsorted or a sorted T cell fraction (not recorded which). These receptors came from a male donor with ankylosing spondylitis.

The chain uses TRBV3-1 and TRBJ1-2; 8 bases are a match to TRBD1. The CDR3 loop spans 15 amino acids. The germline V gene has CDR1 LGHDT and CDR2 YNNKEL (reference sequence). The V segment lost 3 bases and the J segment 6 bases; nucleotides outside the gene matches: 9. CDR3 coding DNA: TGTGCCAGCAGCCACCAGGACAGGGCGGTCCATGGCTACACCTTC. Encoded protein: CASSHQDRAVHGYTF.

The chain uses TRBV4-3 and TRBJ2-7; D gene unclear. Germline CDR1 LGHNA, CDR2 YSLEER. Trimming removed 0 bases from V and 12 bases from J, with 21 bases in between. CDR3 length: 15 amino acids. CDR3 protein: CASSQDVWVGSVRYF. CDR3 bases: TGCGCCAGCAGCCAAGATGTCTGGGTGGGCTCGGTCCGGTACTTC.

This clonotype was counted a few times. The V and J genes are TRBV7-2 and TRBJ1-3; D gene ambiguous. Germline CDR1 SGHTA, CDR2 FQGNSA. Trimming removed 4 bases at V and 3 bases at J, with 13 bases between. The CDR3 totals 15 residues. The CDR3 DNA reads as TGTGCCAGCAGCTCCTGGTCGGGGTTTGGAAACACCATATATTTT. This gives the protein CASSSWSGFGNTIYF.

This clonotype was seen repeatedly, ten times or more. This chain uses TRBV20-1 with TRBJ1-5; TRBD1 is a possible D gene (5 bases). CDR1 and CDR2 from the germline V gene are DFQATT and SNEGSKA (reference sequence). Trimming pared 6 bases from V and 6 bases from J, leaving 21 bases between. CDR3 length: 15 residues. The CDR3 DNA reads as TGCAGTGCCGTCCTGGCAGGGCCCGGGGGTCAGCCCCAGCATTTT. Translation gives CSAVLAGPGGQPQHF.

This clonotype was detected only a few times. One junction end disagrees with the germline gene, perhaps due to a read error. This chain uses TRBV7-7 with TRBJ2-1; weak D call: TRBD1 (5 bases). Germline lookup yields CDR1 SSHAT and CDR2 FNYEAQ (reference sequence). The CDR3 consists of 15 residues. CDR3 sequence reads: CASSLGDGSYNEQFF. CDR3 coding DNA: TGTGCTAGCAGCTTAGGGGATGGATCCTACAATGAGCAGTTCTTC.

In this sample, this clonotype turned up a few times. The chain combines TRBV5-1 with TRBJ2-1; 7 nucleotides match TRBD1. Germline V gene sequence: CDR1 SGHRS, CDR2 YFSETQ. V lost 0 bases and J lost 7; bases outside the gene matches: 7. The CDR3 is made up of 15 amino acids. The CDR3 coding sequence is TGCGCCAGCAGCTTGGTAGGGGGCGAGGGAAATGAGCAGTTCTTC. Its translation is CASSLVGGEGNEQFF.

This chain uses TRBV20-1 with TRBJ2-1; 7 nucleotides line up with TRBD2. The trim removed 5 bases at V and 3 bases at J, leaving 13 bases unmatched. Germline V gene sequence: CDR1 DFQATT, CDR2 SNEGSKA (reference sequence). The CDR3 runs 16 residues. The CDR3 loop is CSARRPGLSLYNEQFF. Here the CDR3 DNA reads TGCAGTGCTCGACGACCGGGACTATCTCTCTACAATGAGCAGTTCTTC.

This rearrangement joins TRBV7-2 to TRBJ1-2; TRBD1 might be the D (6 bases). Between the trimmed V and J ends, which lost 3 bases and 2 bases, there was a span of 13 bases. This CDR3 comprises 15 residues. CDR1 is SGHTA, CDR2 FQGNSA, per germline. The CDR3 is CASSFLLGANYGYTF. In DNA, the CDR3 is TGTGCCAGCAGCTTCCTGCTGGGGGCGAACTATGGCTACACCTTC. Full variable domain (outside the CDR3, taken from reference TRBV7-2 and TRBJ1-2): GAGVSQSPSNKVTEKGKDVELRCDPISGHTALYWYRQSLGQGLEFLIYFQGNSAPDKSGLPSDRFSAERTGGSVSTLTIQRTQQEDSAVYLCASSFLLGANYGYTFGSGTRLTVV.

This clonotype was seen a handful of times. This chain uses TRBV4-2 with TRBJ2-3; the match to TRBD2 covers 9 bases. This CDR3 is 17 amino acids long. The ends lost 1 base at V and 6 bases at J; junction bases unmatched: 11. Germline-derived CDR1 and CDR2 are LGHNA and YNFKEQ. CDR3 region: CASSQGGSGSPGDTQYF. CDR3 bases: TGTGCCAGCAGCCAAGGGGGTAGCGGGAGCCCAGGGGATACGCAGTATTTT.

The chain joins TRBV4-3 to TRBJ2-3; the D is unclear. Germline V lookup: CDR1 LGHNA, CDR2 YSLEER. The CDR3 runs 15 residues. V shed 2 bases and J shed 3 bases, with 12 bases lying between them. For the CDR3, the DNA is TGCGCCAGCAGCCAACAAGCCCCGGTGACAGATACGCAGTATTTT. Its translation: CASSQQAPVTDTQYF.

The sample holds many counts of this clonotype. CDR3 nucleotide sequence: TGCGCCAGCAGCTTGTGGTCTAACTCCTACGAGCAGTACTTC. Its protein is CASSLWSNSYEQYF. The chain is built from TRBV5-1 and TRBJ2-7; no firm D call. The length of the CDR3 is 14 residues. Trimming removed 1 base at V and 0 bases at J, with 8 bases between. Germline lookup yields CDR1 SGHRS and CDR2 YFSETQ.

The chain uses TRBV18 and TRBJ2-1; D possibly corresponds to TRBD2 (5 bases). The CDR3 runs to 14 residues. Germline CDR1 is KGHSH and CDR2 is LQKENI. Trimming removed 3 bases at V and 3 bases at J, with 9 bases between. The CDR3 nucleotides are TGTGCCAGCTCACCCCGCCGGGACTACAATGAGCAGTTCTTC. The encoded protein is CASSPRRDYNEQFF.

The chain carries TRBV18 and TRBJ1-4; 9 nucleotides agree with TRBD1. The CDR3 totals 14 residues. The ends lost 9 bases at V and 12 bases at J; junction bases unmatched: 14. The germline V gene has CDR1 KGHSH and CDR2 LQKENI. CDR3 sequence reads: CASTRTGTGSELFF. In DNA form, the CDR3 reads TGTGCCAGTACGAGAACCGGGACAGGGTCTGAACTGTTTTTT. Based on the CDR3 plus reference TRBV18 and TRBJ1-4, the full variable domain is NAGVMQNPRHLVRRRGQEARLRCSPMKGHSHVYWYRQLPEEGLKFMVYLQKENIIDESGMPKERFSAEFPKEGPSILRIQQVVRGDSAAYFCASTRTGTGSELFFGSGTQLSVL.

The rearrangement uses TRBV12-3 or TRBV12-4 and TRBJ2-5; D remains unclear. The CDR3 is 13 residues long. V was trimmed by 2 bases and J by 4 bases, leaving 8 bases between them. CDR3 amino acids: CASSLFKRETQYF. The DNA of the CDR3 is TGTGCCAGCAGTTTATTTAAGAGAGAGACCCAGTACTTC.

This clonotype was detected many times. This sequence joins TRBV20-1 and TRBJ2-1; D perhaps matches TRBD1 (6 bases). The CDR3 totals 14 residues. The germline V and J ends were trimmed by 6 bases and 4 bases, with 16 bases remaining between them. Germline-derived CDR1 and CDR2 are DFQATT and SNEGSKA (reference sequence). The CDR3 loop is CSATQPDRYNEQFF. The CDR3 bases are TGCAGTGCAACGCAGCCTGACAGGTACAATGAGCAGTTCTTC.

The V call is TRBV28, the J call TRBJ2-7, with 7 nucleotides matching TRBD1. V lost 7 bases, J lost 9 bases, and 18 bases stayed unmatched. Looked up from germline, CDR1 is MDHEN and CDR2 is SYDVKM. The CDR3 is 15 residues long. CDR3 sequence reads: CASNPLGTDLQVQYF. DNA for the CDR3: TGTGCCAGCAATCCATTGGGGACAGACTTGCAGGTGCAGTACTTC.

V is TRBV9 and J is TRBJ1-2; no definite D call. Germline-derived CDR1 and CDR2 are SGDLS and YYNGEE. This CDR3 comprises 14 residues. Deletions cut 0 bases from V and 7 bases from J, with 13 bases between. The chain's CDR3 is CASSVDSSVGGYTF. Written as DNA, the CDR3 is TGTGCCAGCAGCGTAGACTCGAGTGTGGGTGGCTACACCTTC.

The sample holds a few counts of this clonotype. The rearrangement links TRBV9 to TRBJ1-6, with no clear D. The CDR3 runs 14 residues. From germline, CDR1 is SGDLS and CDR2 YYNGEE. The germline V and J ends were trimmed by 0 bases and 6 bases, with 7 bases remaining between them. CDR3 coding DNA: TGTGCCAGCAGCGTAGCGGTGGTTAATTCACCCCTCCACTTT. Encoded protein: CASSVAVVNSPLHF.

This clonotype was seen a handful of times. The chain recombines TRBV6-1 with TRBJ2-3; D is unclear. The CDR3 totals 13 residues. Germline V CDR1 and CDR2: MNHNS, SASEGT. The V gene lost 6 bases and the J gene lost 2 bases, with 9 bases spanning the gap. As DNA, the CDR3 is TGTGCCAGCAGGAGCCCCGCCACAGATACGCAGTATTTT. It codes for CASRSPATDTQYF.

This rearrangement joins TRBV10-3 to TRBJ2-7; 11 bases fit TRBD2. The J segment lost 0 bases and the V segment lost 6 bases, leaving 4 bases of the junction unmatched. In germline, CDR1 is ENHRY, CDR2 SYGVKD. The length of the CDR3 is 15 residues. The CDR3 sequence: CAIRGLAGRSYEQYF. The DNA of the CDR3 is TGTGCCATCAGAGGACTAGCGGGTCGCTCCTACGAGCAGTACTTC.

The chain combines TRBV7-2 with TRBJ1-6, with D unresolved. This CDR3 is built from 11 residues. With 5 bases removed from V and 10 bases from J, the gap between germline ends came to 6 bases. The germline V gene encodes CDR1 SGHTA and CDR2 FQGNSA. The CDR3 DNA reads TGTGCCAGCAGCGTCAAGTCACCCCTCCACTTT. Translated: CASSVKSPLHF. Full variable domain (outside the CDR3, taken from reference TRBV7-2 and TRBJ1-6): GAGVSQSPSNKVTEKGKDVELRCDPISGHTALYWYRQSLGQGLEFLIYFQGNSAPDKSGLPSDRFSAERTGGSVSTLTIQRTQQEDSAVYLCASSVKSPLHFGNGTRLTVT.

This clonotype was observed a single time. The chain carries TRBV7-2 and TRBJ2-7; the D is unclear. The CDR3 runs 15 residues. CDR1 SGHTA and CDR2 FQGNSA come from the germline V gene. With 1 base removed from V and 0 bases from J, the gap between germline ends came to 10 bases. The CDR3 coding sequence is TGTGCCAGCAGCTTAGTTCGGCAGAGCTCCTACGAGCAGTACTTC. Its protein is CASSLVRQSSYEQYF.

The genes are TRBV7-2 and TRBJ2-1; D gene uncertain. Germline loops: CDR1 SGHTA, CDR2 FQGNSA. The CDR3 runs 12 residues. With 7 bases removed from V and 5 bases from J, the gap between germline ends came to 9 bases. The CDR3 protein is CASTFSHNEQFF. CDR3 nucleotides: TGTGCCAGCACCTTTAGCCACAATGAGCAGTTCTTC. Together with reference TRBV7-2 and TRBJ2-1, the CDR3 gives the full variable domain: GAGVSQSPSNKVTEKGKDVELRCDPISGHTALYWYRQSLGQGLEFLIYFQGNSAPDKSGLPSDRFSAERTGGSVSTLTIQRTQQEDSAVYLCASTFSHNEQFFGPGTRLTVL.